What follows are 27 T cell receptor beta chains derived from one specimen sequenced in a study of identical twins. TCRdb used MiXCR to reprocess the 5' RACE reads, holding one entry per CDR3 protein. The sample includes 500,000 or so distinct CDR3 sequences, around an eighth of them seen just once. The same specimen was also included in a second study, on yellow fever vaccine responses in identical twins.

Material for sequencing was CD4+ T cells sorted from blood. The receptors shown here come from a woman younger than 30 in good health.

In its sample, this clonotype was seen many times. This rearrangement joins TRBV3-1 to TRBJ2-5, with D tentatively TRBD1 (8 bases). Germline lookup yields CDR1 LGHDT and CDR2 YNNKEL (reference sequence). V was trimmed by 6 bases and J by 3 bases, leaving 14 bases between them. The CDR3 loop spans 14 amino acids. CDR3 sequence (DNA): TGTGCCAGCAGAGACACAGGGGGGGAAGAGACCCAGTACTTC. Protein: CASRDTGGEETQYF.

The chain couples TRBV19 to TRBJ2-5; a possible D gene is TRBD1 (5 bases). CDR3 length: 13 amino acids. V was shortened by 4 bases and J by 2 bases, with 8 bases between the two germline ends. From germline, CDR1 is LNHDA and CDR2 SQIVND (reference sequence). The CDR3 sequence is CASSRQPQETQYF. As DNA, the CDR3 is TGTGCCAGTAGTAGACAGCCTCAAGAGACCCAGTACTTC.

This clonotype was seen a few times. The chain uses TRBV18 and TRBJ2-3; maybe TRBD2 (5 bases). The germline V gene encodes CDR1 KGHSH and CDR2 LQKENI. V was trimmed by 3 bases and J by 2 bases, leaving 6 bases between them. The CDR3 extends over 13 amino acids. CDR3 amino acids: CASSPGITDTQYF. The CDR3 nucleotides read TGTGCCAGCTCACCCGGGATCACAGATACGCAGTATTTT.

This clonotype was counted ten times or more. This chain connects TRBV4-2 to TRBJ2-3; tentatively, D is TRBD1 (5 bases). CDR1 and CDR2 from the germline V gene are LGHNA and YNFKEQ. This CDR3 is built from 17 residues. Deletions cut 0 bases from V and 1 base from J, with 14 bases between. CDR3 amino acids: CASSQEWAGFGTDTQYF. CDR3 DNA: TGTGCCAGCAGCCAAGAATGGGCAGGGTTCGGCACAGATACGCAGTATTTT.

This chain joins TRBV29-1 and TRBJ1-1; D possibly corresponds to TRBD1 (5 bases). This CDR3 spans 11 amino acids. The V end was cut by 3 bases, the J end by 9 bases, with 11 bases between. Germline V CDR1 and CDR2: SQVTM, ANQGSEA. The CDR3 bases are TGCAGCGTTGACAAAGGGGATAAAGCTTTCTTT. It translates to CSVDKGDKAFF.

CDR3 protein: CASSLALSHGTGHEQYF. CDR3 in DNA: TGTGCCAGCAGCTTAGCGCTAAGTCATGGGACAGGTCACGAGCAGTACTTC. V usage is TRBV7-9 and J usage is TRBJ2-7, with 8 bases identical to TRBD1. The CDR3 covers 17 residues. V lost 0 bases to trimming and J lost 5 bases; unmatched junction nucleotides: 12. Germline loops: CDR1 SEHNR, CDR2 FQNEAQ (reference sequence).

The sample holds a few counts of this clonotype. The chain joins TRBV7-2 to TRBJ2-3; no clear D gene. Trimming shortened V by 5 bases and J by 0 bases, and 9 bases separated the two germline ends. CDR3 size: 14 residues. In germline, CDR1 is SGHTA, CDR2 FQGNSA. CDR3 protein: CASSQKESTDTQYF. In DNA, the CDR3 is TGTGCCAGCAGCCAAAAGGAGAGCACAGATACGCAGTATTTT. Supplemented by reference TRBV7-2 and TRBJ2-3, the full variable domain reads GAGVSQSPSNKVTEKGKDVELRCDPISGHTALYWYRQSLGQGLEFLIYFQGNSAPDKSGLPSDRFSAERTGGSVSTLTIQRTQQEDSAVYLCASSQKESTDTQYFGPGTRLTVL.

The CDR3 DNA is TGTGCCAGCAGTTTTCGACGCCAAGAGACCCAGTACTTC. It yields the protein CASSFRRQETQYF. This chain joins TRBV27 and TRBJ2-5, with D uncertain. The V end lost 3 bases, the J end lost 1 base, and 6 bases lay between the germline ends. The CDR3 covers 13 residues. Germline values: CDR1 MNHEY, CDR2 SMNVEV (reference sequence).

Only one count was recorded for this clonotype. CDR3 nucleotide sequence: TGTGCCAGCAGTTTTACTCTGGCAGTGGATATCGCTAGCTCCTACGAGCAGTACTTC. Its protein product is CASSFTLAVDIASSYEQYF. This sequence joins TRBV28 and TRBJ2-7; D unresolved. V was cut by 3 bases and J by 0 bases, with 24 bases left in between. This CDR3 has 19 residues. Germline assignment: CDR1 MDHEN and CDR2 SYDVKM.

The rearrangement links TRBV12-3 or TRBV12-4 to TRBJ2-3; D could derive from TRBD1 or TRBD2 (5 bases each). Trimming took 6 bases from V and 6 from J, leaving 22 bases between them. This CDR3 has 16 residues. The CDR3 DNA follows: TGTGCCAGCAGCAAATACGAAGGTCTAGCAGGGGATACGCAGTATTTT. This translates into CASSKYEGLAGDTQYF.

The rearrangement uses TRBV5-6 and TRBJ1-2; a possible D gene is TRBD1 (5 bases). CDR3 length: 17 residues. Germline V gives CDR1 SGHDT, CDR2 YYEEEE. Trimming took off 2 bases at V and 0 bases at J, with 17 bases between the two ends. CDR3 sequence (DNA): TGTGCCAGCAGCTTTCGGGGACGCTCAAATGCTAACTATGGCTACACCTTC. Its translation: CASSFRGRSNANYGYTF.

V and J are TRBV21-1 and TRBJ1-1. TRBV21-1 is a pseudogene. CDR3 size: 18 residues. In DNA form, the CDR3 reads TGTGCCAGCAGCACCAGTACCGCCATGCCGTTACTGGGCACTGAAGCTTTCTTT. It yields the protein CASSTSTAMPLLGTEAFF.

The chain joins TRBV13 to TRBJ2-5; the D gene is possibly TRBD1 (6 bases). V was trimmed by 5 bases and J by 5 bases, leaving 15 bases between them. The CDR3 is 14 amino acids. The germline V gene has CDR1 PRHDT and CDR2 FYEKMQ (reference sequence). This CDR3 is CASSRKQGLETQYF. Here the CDR3 DNA reads TGTGCCAGCAGCAGAAAGCAGGGGTTGGAGACCCAGTACTTC.

This clonotype was counted between two and nine times. This rearrangement joins TRBV24-1 to TRBJ2-2; 11 nucleotides line up with TRBD1. Germline loops: CDR1 KGHDR, CDR2 SFDVKD. The junction had 10 bases not matched to a gene; V was cut back by 4 bases and J by 7 bases. The CDR3 totals 17 residues. The CDR3 spells CATSEAGQGASDGELFF. CDR3 bases: TGTGCCACCAGTGAGGCCGGACAGGGGGCTTCGGACGGGGAGCTGTTTTTT.

The table lists this clonotype with a few counts. V gene TRBV7-9 combines with J gene TRBJ2-5; D gene unclear. Trimming removed 2 bases at V and 1 base at J, with 8 bases between. This CDR3 is 14 amino acids long. Germline V gene lookup returns CDR1 SEHNR and CDR2 FQNEAQ (reference sequence). The CDR3 spells CASSLSQVQETQYF. Written as DNA, the CDR3 is TGTGCCAGCAGCTTATCGCAGGTCCAAGAGACCCAGTACTTC.

DNA for the CDR3: TGTGCCAGCAGCTTTAACACCACCTACGAGCAGTACTTC. Residues: CASSFNTTYEQYF. The gene calls are TRBV5-4 and TRBJ2-7; D is unclear. Germline-derived CDR1 and CDR2 are SGHNT and YYREEE (reference sequence). The V gene lost 2 bases and the J gene lost 2 bases, with 8 bases spanning the gap. CDR3 length: 13 residues. Using reference TRBV5-4 and TRBJ2-7 for the parts outside the CDR3, the full variable domain is ETGVTQSPTHLIKTRGQQVTLRCSSQSGHNTVSWYQQALGQGPQFIFQYYREEENGRGNFPPRFSGLQFPNYSSELNVNALELDDSALYLCASSFNTTYEQYFGPGTRLTVT.

This clonotype has only a few counts. This chain uses TRBV20-1 with TRBJ2-1, with TRBD2 identical over 15 bases. The CDR3 totals 14 residues. From germline, CDR1 is DFQATT and CDR2 SNEGSKA (reference sequence). The V segment lost 7 bases and the J segment 10 bases; nucleotides outside the gene matches: 8. CDR3 loop: CSVPGLAGGGEQFF. CDR3 DNA sequence: TGCAGTGTCCCGGGACTAGCGGGGGGCGGCGAGCAGTTCTTC.

This clonotype was counted only a few times. J is TRBJ1-5 and V is TRBV6-2 or TRBV6-3; D is possibly TRBD1 (6 bases). Germline assignment: CDR1 MNHEY and CDR2 SVGEGT. The CDR3 is 16 residues long. V lost 6 bases and J 4 bases, leaving 19 bases between the germline ends. The CDR3 here is CASRPVGGGGNQPQHF. The CDR3 DNA reads as TGTGCCAGCAGACCGGTCGGGGGGGGCGGAAATCAGCCCCAGCATTTT.

This clonotype was seen a handful of times. The chain couples TRBV7-9 to TRBJ2-1; D is possibly TRBD2 (6 bases). Trimming removed 3 bases at V and 5 bases at J, with 14 bases between. The germline gives CDR1 SEHNR, CDR2 FQNEAQ (reference sequence). The CDR3 spans 15 residues. CDR3 loop: CASSFASANHNEQFF. The CDR3 DNA follows: TGTGCCAGCAGCTTCGCTAGCGCCAACCACAATGAGCAGTTCTTC.

This clonotype was seen only a few times. Relative to the germline gene, one junction end is altered; a read error may explain this. The rearrangement uses TRBV5-1 and TRBJ1-1; 8 nucleotides align to TRBD1. CDR3 length: 14 residues. CDR1 and CDR2 (germline): SGHRS, YFSETQ. Written as DNA, the CDR3 is TGCGCCAGCAGCCAAGAACCGGACAGGGCTGAGGCTTTCTTT. Translated: CASSQEPDRAEAFF.

This clonotype occurred a few times. This chain connects TRBV5-5 to TRBJ1-5; D remains unclear. V lost 1 base and J lost 0, with 11 bases in between. The CDR3 totals 16 residues. Looked up from germline, CDR1 is SGHKS and CDR2 is YYEKEE (reference sequence). The CDR3 protein is CASSLTAGYSNQPQHF. The CDR3 nucleotides are TGTGCCAGCAGCTTGACTGCGGGTTATAGCAATCAGCCCCAGCATTTT.

The chain links TRBV20-1 to TRBJ2-2, with 9 positions matching TRBD2. The CDR3 totals 14 residues. The germline V gene has CDR1 DFQATT and CDR2 SNEGSKA (reference sequence). V shed 6 bases and J 4 bases; nucleotides not matched to a gene: 6. This CDR3 is CSALAGDTTGELFF. The CDR3 DNA reads as TGCAGTGCGTTAGCGGGAGACACCACCGGGGAGCTGTTTTTT.

The chain recombines TRBV7-2 with TRBJ2-7; D possibly matches TRBD1 or TRBD2 (6 bases each). This CDR3 has 15 amino acids. Germline V gene data show CDR1 as SGHTA and CDR2 as FQGNSA. The ends were cut back, 4 bases at V and 1 base at J, with 14 bases in the middle. CDR3 DNA: TGTGCCAGCAGCTCGACGGGGGCTGCATCCTACGAGCAGTACTTC. This codes for CASSSTGAASYEQYF.

This clonotype came up a few times. This rearrangement joins TRBV29-1 to TRBJ2-1, with TRBD2 matching 7 bases. J gave up 4 bases and V 3 bases, and 6 bases lay outside the gene matches. Germline lookup yields CDR1 SQVTM and CDR2 ANQGSEA. This CDR3 region has 14 residues. CDR3 protein: CSVEGGRHYNEQFF. The CDR3 region has the DNA TGCAGCGTTGAGGGCGGGAGACATTACAATGAGCAGTTCTTC.

This clonotype was counted a few times. The chain recombines TRBV29-1 with TRBJ2-1; no firm D call. Deletions cut 4 bases from V and 0 bases from J, with 7 bases between. Germline V gene data show CDR1 as SQVTM and CDR2 as ANQGSEA. The length of the CDR3 is 13 residues. This chain's CDR3 is CSVGLSSYNEQFF. The CDR3 DNA is TGCAGCGTTGGGTTGAGCTCCTACAATGAGCAGTTCTTC.

This chain uses TRBV5-5 with TRBJ2-3, with D perhaps matching TRBD2 (7 bases). CDR1 and CDR2 from the germline V gene are SGHKS and YYEKEE (reference sequence). V was trimmed by 0 bases and J by 3 bases, leaving 14 bases between them. The CDR3 consists of 16 residues. The DNA of the CDR3 is TGTGCCAGCAGCTTGGTACGGGGGGCCCGTACAGATACGCAGTATTTT. It specifies CASSLVRGARTDTQYF.

The table lists this clonotype with a few counts. The rearrangement links TRBV12-3 or TRBV12-4 to TRBJ2-5, with TRBD2 matching 11 bases. CDR3 length: 17 amino acids. The V and J ends lost 3 bases and 0 bases, in that order; junction bases with no gene match: 6. The DNA of the CDR3 is TGTGCCAGCAGTTTGGTCAGACTAGCGGGGAACCAAGAGACCCAGTACTTC. Its protein product is CASSLVRLAGNQETQYF.